The 21 T cell receptor beta chains in this list originate from one sample, sequenced in a study of cytomegalovirus exposure and HLA in healthy donors. PCR used 60 Vbeta primers and 13 Jbeta primers. Measured with immunoSEQ multiplex PCR; TCRdb has only the in-frame clones, and not every one. Among around 190,000 clones, about 77% were seen once, and the ten largest hold less than 3.5%. The sample comprised PBMCs. These TCRs come from a woman aged 25 to 39 in good health and CMV-seronegative.

The rearrangement links TRBV2 to TRBJ2-2; no definite D call. The CDR3 runs 16 residues. Trimming pared 6 bases from V and 0 bases from J, leaving 14 bases between. Germline loops: CDR1 SNHLY, CDR2 FYNNEI. CDR3 in amino acids: CASRSPLIANTGELFF. The DNA for the CDR3 is TGTGCCAGCAGATCCCCCCTAATCGCGAACACCGGGGAGCTGTTTTTT.

J is TRBJ1-5 and V is TRBV19; D perhaps matches TRBD1 (5 bases). Per the germline V gene, CDR1 is LNHDA and CDR2 is SQIVND (reference sequence). This CDR3 is built from 15 residues. The V gene lost 1 base and the J gene lost 5 bases, with 12 bases spanning the gap. CDR3 in amino acids: CASSIGGGRDQPQHF. The CDR3 nucleotides are TGTGCCAGTAGTATAGGGGGCGGGAGGGATCAGCCCCAGCATTTT. Variable domain in full (rest from reference TRBV19 and TRBJ1-5): DGGITQSPKYLFRKEGQNVTLSCEQNLNHDAMYWYRQDPGQGLRLIYYSQIVNDFQKGDIAEGYSVSREKKESFPLTVTSAQKNPTAFYLCASSIGGGRDQPQHFGDGTRLSIL.

This CDR3 reads CACRSDSHRGYTF. Here the CDR3 DNA reads TGTGCCTGCCGGTCGGACAGTCATAGGGGCTACACCTTC. The chain joins TRBV30 to TRBJ1-2; possibly TRBD1 for D (6 bases). The germline gives CDR1 GTSNPN, CDR2 SVGIG (reference sequence). The V end lost 6 bases, the J end lost 8 bases, and 19 bases lay between the germline ends. This CDR3 spans 13 amino acids.

The chain employs TRBV18 and TRBJ2-3; the D is unclear. From germline, CDR1 is KGHSH and CDR2 LQKENI. This CDR3 is built from 13 residues. Trimming cost V 3 bases and J 5 bases, with 9 bases left between them. The CDR3 reads CASSPHRGDTQYF. For the CDR3, the DNA is TGTGCCAGCTCACCCCACCGAGGAGATACGCAGTATTTT.

The J gene is TRBJ2-3, the V gene TRBV27, with a weak D call TRBD2 (5 bases). V was trimmed by 0 bases and J by 4 bases, leaving 17 bases between them. The CDR3 length is 17 residues. Germline CDR1 is MNHEY and CDR2 is SMNVEV (reference sequence). The CDR3 sequence is CASSLSILGGPADTQYF. The CDR3 DNA is TGTGCCAGCAGTTTATCAATTCTCGGAGGCCCCGCAGATACGCAGTATTTT.

The rearrangement joins TRBV7-9 to TRBJ1-3, with D perhaps TRBD1 (5 bases). The germline V and J ends were trimmed by 4 bases and 3 bases, with 10 bases remaining between them. This CDR3 has 14 amino acids. CDR1 and CDR2 (germline): SEHNR, FQNEAQ (reference sequence). This CDR3 is CASSSGIFGNTIYF. In nucleotides, the CDR3 is TGTGCCAGCAGCTCAGGGATATTTGGAAACACCATATATTTT.

The chain combines TRBV2 with TRBJ1-4; D might be TRBD1 (6 bases). The germline gives CDR1 SNHLY, CDR2 FYNNEI. V lost 4 bases, J lost 8 bases, and 14 bases lay in between. The CDR3 length is 14 residues. The CDR3: CASSARQVGEKLFF. CDR3 nucleotides: TGTGCCAGCAGTGCCCGACAGGTGGGCGAAAAACTGTTTTTT.

The rearrangement links TRBV9 to TRBJ1-1; no clear D gene. The V end was cut by 3 bases, the J end by 1 base, with 10 bases between. This CDR3 contains 14 residues. CDR1 and CDR2 from the germline V gene are SGDLS and YYNGEE. Here the CDR3 DNA reads TGTGCCAGCAGCGCCCGGGGAGGGAACACTGAAGCTTTCTTT. Translating it yields CASSARGGNTEAFF.

The V gene is TRBV5-1, the J gene TRBJ2-6; D is uncertain. CDR3 size: 15 residues. Per germline, CDR1 SGHRS and CDR2 YFSETQ. The ends were cut back, 4 bases at V and 4 bases at J, with 12 bases in the middle. The CDR3 reads CASSPFMRGANVLTF. CDR3 sequence (DNA): TGCGCCAGCAGCCCTTTCATGCGGGGGGCCAACGTCCTGACTTTC. The whole variable domain, remainder taken from reference TRBV5-1 and TRBJ2-6, is KAGVTQTPRYLIKTRGQQVTLSCSPISGHRSVSWYQQTPGQGLQFLFEYFSETQRNKGNFPGRFSGRQFSNSRSEMNVSTLELGDSALYLCASSPFMRGANVLTFGAGSRLTVL.

The V call is TRBV7-9, the J call TRBJ2-5, with 8 bases identical to TRBD2. This CDR3 spans 15 amino acids. The ends lost 5 bases at V and 8 bases at J; junction bases unmatched: 13. The V gene's germline CDR1 is SEHNR and CDR2 FQNEAQ (reference sequence). The CDR3 sequence: CASSRVLAGDSTQYF. CDR3 DNA: TGTGCCAGCAGCCGGGTCCTAGCGGGCGATTCAACCCAGTACTTC.

The CDR3 coding sequence is TGTGCCAGCAGTACATACAGGGGGGGTACAAACGAGCAGTACTTC. Translating gives CASSTYRGGTNEQYF. The rearrangement links TRBV27 to TRBJ2-5, with D tentatively TRBD1 (8 bases). The DNA matches TRBJ2-7 better at its end, which makes the J call doubtful. In germline, CDR1 is MNHEY, CDR2 SMNVEV (reference sequence). The CDR3 totals 15 residues.

The CDR3: CSANGGDTQYF. For the CDR3, the DNA is TGCAGTGCTAACGGGGGAGATACGCAGTATTTT. V usage is TRBV20-1 and J usage is TRBJ2-3; perhaps TRBD2 as D (6 bases). Germline V lookup: CDR1 DFQATT, CDR2 SNEGSKA (reference sequence). The CDR3 totals 11 residues. V was clipped by 4 bases and J by 5 bases, with 7 bases between them.

The chain links TRBV15 to TRBJ1-1; D unclear. The CDR3 extends over 17 amino acids. The ends were cut back, 5 bases at V and 2 bases at J, with 21 bases in the middle. Germline CDR1 LNHNV, CDR2 YYDKDF (reference sequence). The CDR3 DNA follows: TGTGCCACCAGCGGACCCGTGGCAGGCGGGTTTAACACTGAAGCTTTCTTT. Translation: CATSGPVAGGFNTEAFF.

This clone came up once. The rearrangement joins TRBV7-2 to TRBJ2-7; 9 bases match TRBD1. From germline, CDR1 is SGHTA and CDR2 FQGNSA. The V gene end was trimmed by 3 bases and the J gene end by 3 bases; junction bases not matched to a gene: 6. CDR3 size: 15 residues. The CDR3, as DNA: TGTGCCAGCAGCTTCGGGACAGGGTCGGACTACGAGCAGTACTTC. Its protein product is CASSFGTGSDYEQYF.

The CDR3 here is CASSLLAGEMADTQYF. In DNA, the CDR3 is TGTGCCAGCAGCTTGTTAGCGGGGGAAATGGCAGATACGCAGTATTTT. V is TRBV7-6 and J is TRBJ2-3; 9 positions agree with TRBD2. The V segment lost 3 bases and the J segment 4 bases; nucleotides outside the gene matches: 8. The CDR3 totals 16 residues. Germline loops: CDR1 SGHVS, CDR2 FNYEAQ.

The rearrangement links TRBV2 to TRBJ2-1; a possible D gene is TRBD2 (6 bases). V gave up 4 bases and J gave up 15 bases, with 19 bases separating them. This CDR3 region has 13 residues. Germline assignment: CDR1 SNHLY and CDR2 FYNNEI. CDR3 loop: CASSGEVGDSSFF. Written as DNA, the CDR3 is TGTGCCAGCAGTGGGGAGGTGGGGGACTCTTCGTTCTTC.

The sample holds one count of this clone. The chain has TRBV27 and TRBJ2-1, with D tentatively TRBD2 (5 bases). CDR1 and CDR2 (germline): MNHEY, SMNVEV (reference sequence). CDR3 length equals 12 residues. The V gene lost 3 bases and the J gene lost 7 bases, with 7 bases spanning the gap. The CDR3 loop is CASSFPGNEQFF. CDR3 nucleotide sequence: TGTGCCAGCAGTTTCCCGGGGAATGAGCAGTTCTTC.

The V call is TRBV11-3, the J call TRBJ2-7; 10 positions agree with TRBD2. CDR1 and CDR2 (germline): SGHNT, YENEEA. Losses at the gene ends were 5 bases for V and 1 base for J; bases not matched to a gene: 5. The CDR3 length is 15 residues. This chain's CDR3 is CASSKGTSASYEQYF. The DNA of the CDR3 is TGTGCCAGCAGCAAAGGGACTAGCGCGTCCTACGAGCAGTACTTC. Combining the CDR3 with reference TRBV11-3 and TRBJ2-7 gives the whole variable domain EAGVVQSPRYKIIEKKQPVAFWCNPISGHNTLYWYLQNLGQGPELLIRYENEEAVDDSQLPKDRFSAERLKGVDSTLKIQPAELGDSAVYLCASSKGTSASYEQYFGPGTRLTVT.

The genes are TRBV5-1 and TRBJ2-7, with 7 bases fitting TRBD1. CDR3 length: 22 amino acids. The junction had 28 bases not matched to a gene; V was cut back by 2 bases and J by 2 bases. CDR1 and CDR2 (germline): SGHRS, YFSETQ. CDR3 sequence reads: CASSLVNDIHRQGFPFAYEQYF. CDR3 sequence (DNA): TGCGCCAGCAGCTTAGTTAATGACATTCATAGACAGGGATTTCCTTTCGCCTACGAGCAGTACTTC.

This chain uses TRBV7-9 with TRBJ1-5; possibly TRBD1 for D (6 bases). The CDR3 is made up of 14 amino acids. Germline loops: CDR1 SEHNR, CDR2 FQNEAQ (reference sequence). Between the trimmed V and J ends, which lost 5 bases and 0 bases, there was a span of 8 bases. The CDR3 loop reads CASSNRDSNQPQHF. The CDR3, as DNA: TGTGCCAGCAGCAACAGGGATAGCAATCAGCCCCAGCATTTT.

V is TRBV29-1 and J is TRBJ1-3; maybe TRBD1 (6 bases). Germline CDR1 SQVTM, CDR2 ANQGSEA. The CDR3 extends over 13 amino acids. Trimming stripped 7 bases from V and 0 bases from J, with 10 bases between. CDR3 DNA: TGCAGCGCAGGGGAGAACTCTGGAAACACCATATATTTT. It specifies CSAGENSGNTIYF.